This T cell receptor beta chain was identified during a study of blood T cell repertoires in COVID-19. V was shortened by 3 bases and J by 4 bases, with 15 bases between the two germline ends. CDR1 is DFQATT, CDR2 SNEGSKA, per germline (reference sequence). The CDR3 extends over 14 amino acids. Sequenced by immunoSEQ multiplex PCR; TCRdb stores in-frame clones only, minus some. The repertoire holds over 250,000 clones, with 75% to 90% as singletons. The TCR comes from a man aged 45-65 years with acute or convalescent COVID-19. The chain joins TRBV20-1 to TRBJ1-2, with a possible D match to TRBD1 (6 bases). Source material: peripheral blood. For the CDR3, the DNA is TGCAGTGCTAGTGGGACAACGAGAGGCTATGGCTACACCTTC. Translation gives CSASGTTRGYGYTF.